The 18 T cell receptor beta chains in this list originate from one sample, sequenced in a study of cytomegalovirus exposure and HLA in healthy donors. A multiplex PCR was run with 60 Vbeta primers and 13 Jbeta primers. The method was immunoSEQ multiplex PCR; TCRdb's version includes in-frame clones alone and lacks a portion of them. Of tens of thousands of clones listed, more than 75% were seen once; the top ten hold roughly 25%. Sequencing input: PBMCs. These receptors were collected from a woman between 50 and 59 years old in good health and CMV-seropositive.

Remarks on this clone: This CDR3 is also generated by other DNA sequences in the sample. The CDR3 region is CASSLGHPYGYTF. The CDR3 DNA reads as TGCGCCAGCAGCTTAGGACACCCCTATGGCTACACCTTC. V and J are TRBV5-1 and TRBJ1-2; tentative D call: TRBD1 (5 bases). The CDR3 is 13 residues long. V lost 2 bases and J lost 4, with 9 bases in between. CDR1 and CDR2 from the germline V gene are SGHRS and YFSETQ. The full variable domain, in which reference TRBV5-1 and TRBJ1-2 provide the parts outside the CDR3, is KAGVTQTPRYLIKTRGQQVTLSCSPISGHRSVSWYQQTPGQGLQFLFEYFSETQRNKGNFPGRFSGRQFSNSRSEMNVSTLELGDSALYLCASSLGHPYGYTFGSGTRLTVV.

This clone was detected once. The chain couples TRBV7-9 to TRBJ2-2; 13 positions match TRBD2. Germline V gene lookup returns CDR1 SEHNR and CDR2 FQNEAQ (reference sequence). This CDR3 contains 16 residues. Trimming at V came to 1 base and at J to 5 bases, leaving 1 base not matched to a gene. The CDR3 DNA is TGTGCCAGCAGCTTAGGGACTAGCGGGAGAACCGGGGAGCTGTTTTTT. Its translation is CASSLGTSGRTGELFF.

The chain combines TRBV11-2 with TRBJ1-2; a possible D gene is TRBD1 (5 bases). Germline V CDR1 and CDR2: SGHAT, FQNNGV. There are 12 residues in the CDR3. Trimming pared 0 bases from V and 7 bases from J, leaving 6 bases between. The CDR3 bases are TGTGCCAGCAGCTTAGACAGGGTTGGCTACACCTTC. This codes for CASSLDRVGYTF.

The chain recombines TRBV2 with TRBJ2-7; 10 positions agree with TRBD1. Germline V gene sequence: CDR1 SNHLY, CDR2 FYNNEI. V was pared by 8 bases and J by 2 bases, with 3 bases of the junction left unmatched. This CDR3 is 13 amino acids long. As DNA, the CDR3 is TGTGCCAGCGACAGGGGGCCCGCCTACGAGCAGTACGTC. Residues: CASDRGPAYEQYV.

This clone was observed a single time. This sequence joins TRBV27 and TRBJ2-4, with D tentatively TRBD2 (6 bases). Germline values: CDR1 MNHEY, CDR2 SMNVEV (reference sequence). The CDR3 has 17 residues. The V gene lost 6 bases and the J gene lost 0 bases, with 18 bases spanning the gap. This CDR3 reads CASRGLGGVIAKNIQYF. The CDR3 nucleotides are TGTGCCAGCAGGGGCTTGGGCGGGGTTATAGCCAAAAACATTCAGTACTTC.

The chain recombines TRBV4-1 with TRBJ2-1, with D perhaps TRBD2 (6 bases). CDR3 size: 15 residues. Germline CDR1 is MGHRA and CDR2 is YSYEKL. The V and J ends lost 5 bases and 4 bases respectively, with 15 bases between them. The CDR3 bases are TGCGCCAGCAGCGGGTCCGGGACTTTATACAATGAGCAGTTCTTC. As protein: CASSGSGTLYNEQFF.

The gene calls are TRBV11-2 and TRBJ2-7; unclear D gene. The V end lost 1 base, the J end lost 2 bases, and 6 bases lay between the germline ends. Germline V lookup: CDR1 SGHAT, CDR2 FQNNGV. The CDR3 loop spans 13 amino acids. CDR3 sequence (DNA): TGTGCCAGCAGCTTAGGGAGAGCCTACGAGCAGTACTTC. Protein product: CASSLGRAYEQYF.

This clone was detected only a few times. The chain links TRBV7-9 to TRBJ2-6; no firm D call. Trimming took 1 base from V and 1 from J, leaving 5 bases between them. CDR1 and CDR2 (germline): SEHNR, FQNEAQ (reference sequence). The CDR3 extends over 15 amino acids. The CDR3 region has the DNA TGTGCCAGCAGCTTAGGGCTTTCTGGGGCCAACGTCCTGACTTTC. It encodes CASSLGLSGANVLTF.

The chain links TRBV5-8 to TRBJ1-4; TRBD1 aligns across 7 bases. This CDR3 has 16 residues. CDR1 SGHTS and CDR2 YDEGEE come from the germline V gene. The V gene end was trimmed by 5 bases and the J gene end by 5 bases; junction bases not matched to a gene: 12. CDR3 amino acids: CASRSSHRGPNEKLFF. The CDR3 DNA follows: TGTGCCAGCAGATCGAGTCACAGGGGCCCGAATGAAAAACTGTTTTTT.

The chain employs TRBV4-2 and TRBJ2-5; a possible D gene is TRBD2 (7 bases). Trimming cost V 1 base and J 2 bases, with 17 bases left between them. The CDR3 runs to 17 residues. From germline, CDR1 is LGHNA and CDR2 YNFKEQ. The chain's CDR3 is CASSQVIRGASQETQYF. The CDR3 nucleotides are TGTGCCAGCAGCCAAGTTATACGGGGGGCGAGTCAAGAGACCCAGTACTTC.

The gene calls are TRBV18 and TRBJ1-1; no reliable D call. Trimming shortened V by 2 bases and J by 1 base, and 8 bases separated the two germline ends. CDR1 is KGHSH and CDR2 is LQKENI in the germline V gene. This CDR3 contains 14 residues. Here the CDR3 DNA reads TGTGCCAGCTCACCAGCGGCGGGGAACACTGAAGCTTTCTTT. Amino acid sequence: CASSPAAGNTEAFF.

The CDR3 protein is CASDRLGWDEQYV. CDR3 bases: TGTGCCAGCGACCGACTAGGGTGGGACGAGCAGTACGTC. This chain uses TRBV2 with TRBJ2-7, with D maybe TRBD2 (6 bases). Trimming cost V 8 bases and J 5 bases, with 16 bases left between them. The CDR3 loop spans 13 amino acids. Germline V gives CDR1 SNHLY, CDR2 FYNNEI.

The CDR3 coding sequence is TGTGCCTGGAAGGCGGGCTTCTATGGCTACACCTTC. It is translated as CAWKAGFYGYTF. V is TRBV30 and J is TRBJ1-2; D is unresolved. The CDR3 contains 12 residues. The V gene's germline CDR1 is GTSNPN and CDR2 SVGIG (reference sequence). Trimming removed 4 bases at V and 4 bases at J, with 10 bases between.

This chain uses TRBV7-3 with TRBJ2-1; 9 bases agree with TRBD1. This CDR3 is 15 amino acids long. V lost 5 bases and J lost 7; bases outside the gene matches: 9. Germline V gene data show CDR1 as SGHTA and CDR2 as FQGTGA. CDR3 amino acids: CASSAGQGGNNEQFF. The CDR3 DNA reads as TGTGCCAGCAGCGCGGGACAGGGTGGGAATAATGAGCAGTTCTTC. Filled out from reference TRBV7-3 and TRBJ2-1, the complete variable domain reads GAGVSQTPSNKVTEKGKYVELRCDPISGHTALYWYRQSLGQGPEFLIYFQGTGAADDSGLPNDRFFAVRPEGSVSTLKIQRTERGDSAVYLCASSAGQGGNNEQFFGPGTRLTVL.

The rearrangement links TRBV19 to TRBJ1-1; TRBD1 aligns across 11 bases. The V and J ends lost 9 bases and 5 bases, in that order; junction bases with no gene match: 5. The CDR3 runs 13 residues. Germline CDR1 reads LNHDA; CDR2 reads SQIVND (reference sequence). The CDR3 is CASRDRGGTEAFF. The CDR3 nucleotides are TGTGCCAGCCGGGACAGGGGGGGGACTGAAGCTTTCTTT.

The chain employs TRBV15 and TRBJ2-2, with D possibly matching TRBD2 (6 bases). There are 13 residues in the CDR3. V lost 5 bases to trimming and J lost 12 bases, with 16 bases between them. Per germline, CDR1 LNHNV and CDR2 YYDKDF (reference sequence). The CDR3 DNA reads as TGTGCCACCAGCCCCCGGCTGGCGGGACAGCTGTTTTTT. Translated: CATSPRLAGQLFF. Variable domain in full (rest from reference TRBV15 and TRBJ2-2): DAMVIQNPRYQVTQFGKPVTLSCSQTLNHNVMYWYQQKSSQAPKLLFHYYDKDFNNEADTPDNFQSRRPNTSFCFLDIRSPGLGDTAMYLCATSPRLAGQLFFGEGSRLTVL.

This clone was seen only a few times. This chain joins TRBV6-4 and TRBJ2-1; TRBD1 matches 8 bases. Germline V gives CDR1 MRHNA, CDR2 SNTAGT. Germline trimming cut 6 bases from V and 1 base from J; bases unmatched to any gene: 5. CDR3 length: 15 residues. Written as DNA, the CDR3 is TGTGCCAGCAGGCCCGGGACAGGATCCTACAATGAGCAGTTCTTC. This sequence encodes CASRPGTGSYNEQFF.

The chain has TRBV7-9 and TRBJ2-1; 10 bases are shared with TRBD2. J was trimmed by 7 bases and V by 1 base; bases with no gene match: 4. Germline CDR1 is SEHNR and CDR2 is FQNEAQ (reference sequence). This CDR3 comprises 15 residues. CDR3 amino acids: CASSLDLAGVNEQFF. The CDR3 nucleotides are TGTGCCAGCAGCTTAGACCTAGCGGGAGTTAATGAGCAGTTCTTC.